This T cell receptor (beta chain) is drawn from a study of technical replicates of blood from several donors (dated 2017 in TCRdb). Comments on this clone: Its specific antigen is unknown. Base qualities are missing; no much larger clone stands one base away.

Libraries came from the immunoSEQ multiplex PCR assay. TCRdb re-hosts the immuneACCESS table, in-frame sequences only. Its copies lack some clones; in the studies checked, an unresolved V gene accounts for under half of them, and the cause for the rest is not known. The sample table lists 60,000 or so clones, 97% of them with a count of one. The leading ten clones occupy over 0.15% of the sample. In the germline V gene, CDR1 corresponds to SGDLS and CDR2 to YYNGEE. A distance of 15 bases separates the germline ends of V and J, which lose 1 base and 5 bases respectively. The CDR3, cysteine through phenylalanine, is 15 amino acids long. The entry retains the CDR3 DNA only, 45 bases that are in frame from base 1.

Material for sequencing was T cells isolated from PBMCs. The sequence was collected from a human donor in good health. This chain is built from TRBV9 and TRBJ1-1; matching of 5 bases hints at TRBD1 as the D gene. The encoded CDR3 is CASSVTGMDGTEAFF. The sequenced DNA: TGTGCCAGCAGCGTAACAGGTATGGATGGGACTGAAGCTTTCTTT.